The sequence of this T cell receptor (beta chain) was determined in a study of blood T cell repertoires in COVID-19. In the study overall: The analysed material was cDNA or gDNA that came from T cells, B-cell-depleted T cells, or PBMCs.

Profiled with immunoSEQ multiplex PCR; TCRdb holds only in-frame clones, not every one. Of roughly 370,000 clones in the sample, about 86% are singletons; the top ten hold 10%. Concerning this clone itself: Other DNA sequences in this sample translate to the same CDR3.

Two negative PCRs, clearance, or symptom resolution had been documented for recovered Cohort 3 donors. Specimen: PBMCs or T cells enriched from blood (not recorded which). This clonotype was obtained from a woman aged 45-65 years who had recovered from COVID-19.

The CDR3 spells CASSLTGGYEQYF. As DNA, the CDR3 is TGCGCCAGCAGCCTGACGGGGGGCTATGAGCAGTACTTC. V usage is TRBV5-1 and J usage is TRBJ2-7; possible D gene TRBD2, 7 bases. CDR1 SGHRS and CDR2 YFSETQ come from the germline V gene. Trimming left V 4 bases short and J 7 bases short, with 15 bases between. The length of the CDR3 is 13 residues. The full variable domain, in which reference TRBV5-1 and TRBJ2-7 provide the parts outside the CDR3, is KAGVTQTPRYLIKTRGQQVTLSCSPISGHRSVSWYQQTPGQGLQFLFEYFSETQRNKGNFPGRFSGRQFSNSRSEMNVSTLELGDSALYLCASSLTGGYEQYFGPGTRLTVT.